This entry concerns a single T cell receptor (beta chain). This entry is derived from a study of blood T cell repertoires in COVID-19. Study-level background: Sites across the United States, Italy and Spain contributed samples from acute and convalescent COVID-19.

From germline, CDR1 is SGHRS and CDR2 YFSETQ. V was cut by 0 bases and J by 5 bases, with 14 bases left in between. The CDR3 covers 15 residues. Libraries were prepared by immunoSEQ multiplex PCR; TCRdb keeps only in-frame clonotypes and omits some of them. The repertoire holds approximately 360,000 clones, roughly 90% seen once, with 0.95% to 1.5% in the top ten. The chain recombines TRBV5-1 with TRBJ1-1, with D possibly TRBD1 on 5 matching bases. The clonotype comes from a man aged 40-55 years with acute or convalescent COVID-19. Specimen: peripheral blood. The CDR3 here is CASSLDGGQRTEAFF. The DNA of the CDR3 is TGCGCCAGCAGCTTGGACGGGGGTCAGAGGACTGAAGCTTTCTTT.